The clone carrying this T cell receptor beta chain was detected ten times or more. The data originate from a study of CD8+CD57+ T cells in acquired aplastic anemia. V lost 7 bases, J lost 7 bases, and 13 bases stayed unmatched. This CDR3 spans 14 amino acids. Germline loops: CDR1 SNHLY, CDR2 FYNNEI. TCR beta VDJ and CDR3 were profiled, and genomic DNA was the template. TCRdb re-called the reads with MiXCR, one entry per CDR3 protein. This sample carries roughly 160,000 distinct CDR3 sequences, 45% to 55% of them seen once, and the ten largest clones take about 2.6%. Individuals selected for sequencing had exhibited CD8+CD57+ cell expansion on flow cytometry.

The chain is built from TRBV2 and TRBJ2-7; the match to TRBD1 covers 7 bases. The sequenced material came from sorted CD4+, CD8+, or CD8+CD57+ T cells (not recorded which) from PBMCs. The receptor's source is a human donor with aplastic anemia. The CDR3 region is CASTRDSGLGEQYF. CDR3 in DNA: TGTGCCAGCACAAGGGACAGTGGTTTGGGGGAGCAGTACTTC.